This T cell receptor (beta chain) was identified in a study of blood T cells in healthy people across ages. The germline CDR1 and CDR2 sequences are SGHTA and FQGNSA. V was clipped by 5 bases and J by 6 bases, with 15 bases between them. CDR3 length: 14 amino acids. With a J-beta primer mix and a sample-barcoded 5' primer, a second PCR ran about 6 to 11 cycles. Every cDNA molecule carried a tag from a template-switch adaptor bearing 12 random nucleotides. TCRdb analysed the 5' RACE reads with MiXCR anew, one entry per CDR3 protein. The table shows about 1.5 million distinct CDR3 sequences, with roughly 40% occurring only once. This clonotype was counted only a few times.

Sequencing was done on a sample of blood. V is TRBV7-2 and J is TRBJ2-3; D is possibly TRBD1 or TRBD2 (5 bases each). This receptor was obtained from a woman aged 18-29 years in good health. CDR3 DNA sequence: TGTGCCAGCAGCGTCGTGGGGGTCGGGGATACGCAGTATTTT. It codes for CASSVVGVGDTQYF.